These T cell receptor beta chains were read from a single sample in a study of response to subunit inactivated influenza vaccine. TCRdb ran MiXCR on the RT-PCR reads and lists one entry per CDR3 protein. The table includes some 850,000 distinct CDR3 sequences, about 18% detected once. The sequencing here drew on PBMCs from blood, taken 5 days after vaccination. These receptors all stem from a man between 50 and 59 years old who received an inactivated influenza vaccine. Both conserved end residues are part of each CDR3. Fields, in order: J gene, V gene, D gene, clone size, CDR3 protein, CDR3 DNA. A D gene is named only where the DNA matches it firmly. Clone size is given for some rows only: seen once, a few or many times, or a class if the clone is expanded.

j_gene: TRBJ1-3
v_gene: TRBV4-1
d_gene: .
abundance: .
CDR3aa: CASSHRAGNTIYF
CDR3nt: TGCGCCAGCAGCCACAGAGCCGGAAACACCATATATTTT

j_gene: TRBJ2-2
v_gene: TRBV24-1
d_gene: .
abundance: .
CDR3aa: CATSVQNSNTGELFF
CDR3nt: TGTGCCACCAGTGTTCAGAATTCTAACACCGGGGAGCTGTTTTTT

j_gene: TRBJ1-3
v_gene: TRBV20-1
d_gene: .
abundance: few
CDR3aa: CSAYRDSSPSGNTIYF
CDR3nt: TGCAGTGCTTACAGGGACTCCAGCCCCTCTGGAAACACCATATATTTT

j_gene: TRBJ2-7
v_gene: TRBV6-5
d_gene: TRBD2
abundance: .
CDR3aa: CASSYQTSGTYEQYF
CDR3nt: TGTGCCAGCAGTTACCAGACTAGCGGGACCTACGAGCAGTACTTC

j_gene: TRBJ1-4
v_gene: TRBV20-1
d_gene: .
abundance: .
CDR3aa: CSASQAKGLTNEKLFF
CDR3nt: TGCAGTGCTAGTCAAGCAAAGGGGTTGACTAATGAAAAACTGTTTTTT

j_gene: TRBJ2-3
v_gene: TRBV20-1
d_gene: TRBD1
abundance: .
CDR3aa: CSVPGTGHKDTQYF
CDR3nt: TGCAGCGTCCCCGGGACAGGGCATAAGGATACGCAGTATTTT

j_gene: TRBJ2-3
v_gene: TRBV4-2
d_gene: TRBD1
abundance: few
CDR3aa: CASSQEAYRGAVDTQYF
CDR3nt: TGTGCCAGCAGCCAAGAGGCTTACAGGGGGGCGGTAGATACGCAGTATTTT

j_gene: TRBJ2-3
v_gene: TRBV3-1
d_gene: .
abundance: many
CDR3aa: CASSHSYTDTQYF
CDR3nt: TGTGCCAGCAGCCATAGCTACACAGATACGCAGTATTTT

j_gene: TRBJ2-7
v_gene: TRBV6-1
d_gene: TRBD2
abundance: .
CDR3aa: CASSQRTSGGYEQYF
CDR3nt: TGTGCCAGCAGTCAAAGGACTAGCGGGGGGTACGAGCAGTACTTC

j_gene: TRBJ2-6
v_gene: TRBV5-1
d_gene: .
abundance: once
CDR3aa: CASSSRRAGPWANVLTF
CDR3nt: TGCGCCAGCAGCTCCCGACGCGCGGGCCCCTGGGCCAACGTCCTGACTTTC

j_gene: TRBJ2-4
v_gene: TRBV29-1
d_gene: TRBD1
abundance: many
CDR3aa: CSVATGGNIQYF
CDR3nt: TGCAGCGTGGCTACAGGGGGGAACATTCAGTACTTC

j_gene: TRBJ2-1
v_gene: TRBV5-1
d_gene: TRBD2
abundance: few
CDR3aa: CASQRTSGGYEQFF
CDR3nt: TGCGCCAGCCAGAGGACTAGCGGGGGATATGAGCAGTTCTTC

j_gene: TRBJ2-5
v_gene: TRBV5-1
d_gene: TRBD1
abundance: few
CDR3aa: CASRRATGGAGLETQYF
CDR3nt: TGCGCCAGCAGACGAGCCACAGGGGGCGCGGGATTAGAGACCCAGTACTTC

j_gene: TRBJ2-7
v_gene: TRBV18
d_gene: TRBD2
abundance: many
CDR3aa: CASSPSAGGPYEQYF
CDR3nt: TGTGCCAGCTCACCATCAGCGGGAGGGCCTTACGAGCAGTACTTC

j_gene: TRBJ1-6
v_gene: TRBV24-1
d_gene: TRBD1
abundance: few
CDR3aa: CATRGTGDGPLHF
CDR3nt: TGTGCCACCAGAGGGACAGGTGACGGACCCCTCCACTTT

j_gene: TRBJ1-2
v_gene: TRBV28
d_gene: .
abundance: few
CDR3aa: CASSYPVGEGPYGYTF
CDR3nt: TGTGCCAGCAGTTACCCAGTGGGGGAGGGGCCCTATGGCTACACCTTC

j_gene: TRBJ2-5
v_gene: TRBV4-1
d_gene: TRBD2
abundance: .
CDR3aa: CASSQVFSGVRETQYF
CDR3nt: TGCGCCAGCAGCCAAGTATTTAGCGGGGTCCGGGAGACCCAGTACTTC

j_gene: TRBJ1-6
v_gene: TRBV6-2/TRBV6-3
d_gene: TRBD1
abundance: .
CDR3aa: CASSYSIQGGSPLHF
CDR3nt: TGTGCCAGCAGTTACTCGATCCAGGGGGGTTCACCCCTCCACTTT

j_gene: TRBJ2-7
v_gene: TRBV6-2/TRBV6-3
d_gene: .
abundance: .
CDR3aa: CASSYEGSGYEQYF
CDR3nt: TGTGCCAGCAGTTACGAAGGATCCGGCTACGAGCAGTACTTC

j_gene: TRBJ2-7
v_gene: TRBV10-3
d_gene: TRBD1
abundance: .
CDR3aa: CAISTGTGGIYEQYF
CDR3nt: TGTGCCATCAGTACCGGGACAGGGGGCATCTACGAGCAGTACTTC

j_gene: TRBJ2-1
v_gene: TRBV6-1
d_gene: .
abundance: few
CDR3aa: CASSPQGLVAEQFF
CDR3nt: TGTGCCAGCAGTCCCCAGGGACTGGTAGCTGAGCAGTTCTTC

j_gene: TRBJ1-2
v_gene: TRBV29-1
d_gene: TRBD1
abundance: .
CDR3aa: CSIGTGDGSGYTF
CDR3nt: TGCAGCATCGGGACAGGGGATGGTAGTGGCTACACCTTC

j_gene: TRBJ2-7
v_gene: TRBV5-1
d_gene: TRBD2
abundance: few
CDR3aa: CASSLEGAPRAGNEQYF
CDR3nt: TGCGCCAGCAGCTTGGAAGGCGCGCCCCGAGCGGGAAACGAGCAGTACTTC

j_gene: TRBJ2-1
v_gene: TRBV6-1
d_gene: .
abundance: .
CDR3aa: CASSRAGFYNEQFF
CDR3nt: TGTGCCAGCAGCCGTGCTGGGTTTTACAATGAGCAGTTCTTC

j_gene: TRBJ2-2
v_gene: TRBV20-1
d_gene: .
abundance: .
CDR3aa: CSARERGLTGELFF
CDR3nt: TGCAGTGCTAGAGAAAGGGGCTTGACCGGGGAGCTGTTTTTT

j_gene: TRBJ2-4
v_gene: TRBV20-1
d_gene: TRBD2
abundance: few
CDR3aa: CSARDSAGVGYF
CDR3nt: TGCAGTGCTAGAGACTCAGCGGGGGTAGGATACTTC

j_gene: TRBJ2-1
v_gene: TRBV12-3/TRBV12-4
d_gene: TRBD2
abundance: many
CDR3aa: CASSPLTSGSFNEQFF
CDR3nt: TGTGCCAGCAGTCCACTCACTAGCGGGAGTTTTAATGAGCAGTTCTTC

j_gene: TRBJ2-7
v_gene: TRBV9
d_gene: TRBD1
abundance: few
CDR3aa: CASSKGQGSYEQYF
CDR3nt: TGTGCCAGCAGCAAAGGACAGGGCTCCTACGAGCAGTACTTC

j_gene: TRBJ2-3
v_gene: TRBV12-3/TRBV12-4
d_gene: TRBD2
abundance: few
CDR3aa: CASSLFVGGNTDTQYF
CDR3nt: TGTGCCAGCAGTTTGTTTGTGGGGGGGAACACAGATACGCAGTATTTT

j_gene: TRBJ1-5
v_gene: TRBV20-1
d_gene: .
abundance: few
CDR3aa: CSARDAETGWNQPQHF
CDR3nt: TGCAGTGCTAGAGATGCGGAAACAGGGTGGAATCAGCCCCAGCATTTT

j_gene: TRBJ2-7
v_gene: TRBV7-2
d_gene: TRBD2
abundance: .
CDR3aa: CASSWQTSGGQEQYF
CDR3nt: TGTGCCAGCAGCTGGCAGACTAGCGGGGGGCAGGAGCAGTACTTC

j_gene: TRBJ2-1
v_gene: TRBV28
d_gene: .
abundance: few
CDR3aa: CASSPHSGGSYNEQFF
CDR3nt: TGTGCCAGCAGCCCGCATTCCGGGGGATCCTACAATGAGCAGTTCTTC

j_gene: TRBJ1-4
v_gene: TRBV7-9
d_gene: .
abundance: few
CDR3aa: CASSSWRDLNEKLFF
CDR3nt: TGTGCCAGCAGCTCCTGGCGGGACCTTAATGAAAAACTGTTTTTT

j_gene: TRBJ2-1
v_gene: TRBV5-1
d_gene: .
abundance: .
CDR3aa: CASSLNGAVWGGNEQFF
CDR3nt: TGCGCCAGCAGCCTCAACGGAGCGGTCTGGGGTGGCAATGAGCAGTTCTTC

j_gene: TRBJ2-7
v_gene: TRBV5-6
d_gene: TRBD2
abundance: few
CDR3aa: CASSSGLAGLRQYF
CDR3nt: TGTGCCAGCAGCTCGGGACTAGCGGGTCTTCGGCAGTACTTC

j_gene: TRBJ2-7
v_gene: TRBV7-6
d_gene: TRBD1
abundance: .
CDR3aa: CASAGDREGEQYF
CDR3nt: TGTGCCAGCGCTGGGGACAGGGAGGGCGAGCAGTACTTC

j_gene: TRBJ2-1
v_gene: TRBV20-1
d_gene: TRBD2
abundance: few
CDR3aa: CSARDGGGIPYNEQFF
CDR3nt: TGCAGTGCTAGAGACGGGGGGGGGATCCCATACAATGAGCAGTTCTTC

j_gene: TRBJ1-1
v_gene: TRBV12-3/TRBV12-4
d_gene: TRBD1
abundance: .
CDR3aa: CASSLGWGGTGSEEAFF
CDR3nt: TGTGCCAGCAGTTTAGGGTGGGGAGGGACAGGGTCAGAGGAGGCTTTCTTT

j_gene: TRBJ2-3
v_gene: TRBV30
d_gene: .
abundance: .
CDR3aa: CAWSVRDTQYF
CDR3nt: TGTGCCTGGAGTGTTAGGGATACGCAGTATTTT

j_gene: TRBJ2-7
v_gene: TRBV18
d_gene: TRBD2
abundance: few
CDR3aa: CASSLDPGLAVNEQYF
CDR3nt: TGTGCCAGCTCACTCGATCCAGGACTAGCAGTGAACGAGCAGTACTTC

j_gene: TRBJ2-1
v_gene: TRBV24-1
d_gene: .
abundance: .
CDR3aa: CATSDLGVRNEQFF
CDR3nt: TGTGCCACCAGTGATTTGGGTGTAAGGAATGAGCAGTTCTTC

j_gene: TRBJ2-3
v_gene: TRBV5-1
d_gene: TRBD2
abundance: few
CDR3aa: CASSLPSGGSTDTQYF
CDR3nt: TGCGCCAGCAGCTTGCCTAGCGGGGGGAGCACAGATACGCAGTATTTT

j_gene: TRBJ2-3
v_gene: TRBV25-1
d_gene: .
abundance: many
CDR3aa: CASSELSSLGQYF
CDR3nt: TGTGCCAGCAGTGAATTGAGTAGTTTAGGGCAGTATTTT

j_gene: TRBJ2-7
v_gene: TRBV5-1
d_gene: TRBD1
abundance: few
CDR3aa: CASSLGTGGLHYEQYF
CDR3nt: TGCGCCAGCAGCTTGGGGACAGGGGGCCTACACTACGAGCAGTACTTC

j_gene: TRBJ2-5
v_gene: TRBV6-2/TRBV6-3
d_gene: TRBD2
abundance: many
CDR3aa: CASRRLAGIGETQYF
CDR3nt: TGTGCCAGCAGAAGACTAGCGGGAATAGGAGAGACCCAGTACTTC

j_gene: TRBJ2-5
v_gene: TRBV7-2
d_gene: .
abundance: many
CDR3aa: CASSLRGNSGQETQYF
CDR3nt: TGTGCCAGCAGCCTGCGGGGCAATAGCGGCCAAGAGACCCAGTACTTC

j_gene: TRBJ1-1
v_gene: TRBV10-3
d_gene: .
abundance: .
CDR3aa: CAISGDRATEAFF
CDR3nt: TGTGCCATCAGTGGGGACCGAGCCACTGAAGCTTTCTTT

j_gene: TRBJ2-7
v_gene: TRBV4-2
d_gene: TRBD1
abundance: many
CDR3aa: CASSQEGQGAYEQYF
CDR3nt: TGTGCCAGCAGCCAAGAAGGACAGGGAGCCTACGAGCAGTACTTC

j_gene: TRBJ2-4
v_gene: TRBV25-1
d_gene: .
abundance: .
CDR3aa: CASSEWMAGGIQYF
CDR3nt: TGTGCCAGCAGTGAATGGATGGCAGGTGGCATTCAGTACTTC

j_gene: TRBJ2-5
v_gene: TRBV7-9
d_gene: .
abundance: .
CDR3aa: CASSAQDVRAQETQYF
CDR3nt: TGTGCCAGCAGCGCCCAGGACGTAAGGGCCCAAGAGACCCAGTACTTC

j_gene: TRBJ1-6
v_gene: TRBV12-3/TRBV12-4
d_gene: .
abundance: few
CDR3aa: CASSTRGRNSPLHF
CDR3nt: TGTGCCAGCAGTACCAGGGGTAGGAATTCACCCCTCCACTTT